The clone carrying this T cell receptor (beta chain) was seen a handful of times. Its antigen is currently unknown. The entry originates in a study of beta chain features in type 1 diabetes. cDNA synthesis used the whole RNA isolate, giving expressed TCRB sequences. TCRdb's copy holds only in-frame clones and misses some; the assay was immunoSEQ multiplex PCR. The sample includes 300,000 to 350,000 clones, roughly 9% seen only once; the top ten take roughly 0.99%. General observations from the study: Significant though moderate, a shortening of TCRB CDR3s appeared in all four CD4+ subsets of Type 1 diabetes patients.

Unmatched junction bases numbered 17, after V lost 3 bases and J lost 3 bases. The V gene's germline CDR1 is SQVTM and CDR2 ANQGSEA. This CDR3 has 18 amino acids. This TCR was sampled from a man in his thirties or forties with type 1 diabetes. The sequenced sample consisted of central memory CD4+ T cells from blood. The rearrangement links TRBV29-1 to TRBJ2-3; 8 bases map to TRBD2. The CDR3 reads CSVDRTVGAGEGTDTQYF. The DNA of the CDR3 is TGCAGCGTTGATAGGACCGTTGGAGCGGGGGAAGGGACAGATACGCAGTATTTT.